A selection of T cell receptor beta chains follows, all from one sample in a study of identifying expanded T cells in peripheral blood. Assay used: immunoSEQ multiplex PCR; TCRdb lists only in-frame clones, some missing. The sample consists of about 47,000 clones, approximately 79% of them appearing once. The source material was blood. Receptors were obtained from a person between 18 and 70 years old in good health. The CDR3 runs from the conserved cysteine through the conserved F or W. A D gene is named only where the DNA matches it firmly. Size is omitted from some rows. Given values are once, few, many or a class for expanded clones.

size: once; D: NA; J: TRBJ1-5; V: TRBV27; CDR3: CASSPYRDGALNQPQHF; DNA: TGTGCCAGCAGTCCCTACAGGGACGGGGCACTCAATCAGCCCCAGCATTTT
size: NA; D: NA; J: TRBJ1-6; V: TRBV9; CDR3: CASSVDTYNSPLHF; DNA: TGTGCCAGCAGCGTCGACACCTATAATTCACCCCTCCACTTT
size: NA; D: TRBD2; J: TRBJ2-3; V: TRBV4-2; CDR3: CASSHGLAGAEDTQYF; DNA: TGTGCCAGCAGCCACGGACTAGCGGGAGCTGAAGATACGCAGTATTTT
size: once; D: TRBD1; J: TRBJ1-1; V: TRBV30; CDR3: CAWRGQGTPNTEAFF; DNA: TGTGCCTGGAGAGGACAGGGGACCCCCAACACTGAAGCTTTCTTT
size: NA; D: NA; J: TRBJ1-2; V: TRBV5-4; CDR3: CASSPGWGDGDYTF; DNA: TGTGCCAGCAGCCCGGGCTGGGGGGATGGAGACTACACCTTC
size: NA; D: NA; J: TRBJ2-7; V: TRBV29-1; CDR3: CSVRRDDYEQYF; DNA: TGCAGCGTTCGGCGGGATGATTACGAGCAGTACTTC
size: NA; D: NA; J: TRBJ2-6; V: TRBV18; CDR3: CASSRTANVLTF; DNA: TGTGCCAGCTCAAGAACGGCCAACGTCCTGACTTTC
size: NA; D: NA; J: TRBJ2-7; V: TRBV5-8; CDR3: CASSFGGQRLEQYF; DNA: TGTGCCAGCAGCTTTGGGGGACAAAGGCTCGAGCAGTACTTC
size: NA; D: TRBD2; J: TRBJ2-2; V: TRBV19; CDR3: CASRGRVNTGELFF; DNA: TGTGCCAGTAGGGGGAGGGTCAACACCGGGGAGCTGTTTTTT
size: few; D: NA; J: TRBJ1-6; V: TRBV4-1; CDR3: CASSQDRGRSYNSPLHF; DNA: TGCGCCAGCAGCCAAGATCGAGGGCGCTCCTATAATTCACCCCTCCACTTT
size: NA; D: TRBD1; J: TRBJ1-2; V: TRBV5-4; CDR3: CASSPGQGTFNYGYTF; DNA: TGTGCCAGCAGCCCCGGACAGGGCACCTTTAACTATGGCTACACCTTC
size: NA; D: NA; J: TRBJ1-4; V: TRBV5-1; CDR3: CASSLAPGGNEKLFF; DNA: TGCGCCAGCAGCTTGGCCCCCGGGGGCAATGAAAAACTGTTTTTT
size: NA; D: TRBD2; J: TRBJ2-3; V: TRBV14; CDR3: CASSQLLAGATDTQYF; DNA: TGTGCCAGCAGCCAATTACTAGCGGGGGCCACAGATACGCAGTATTTT
size: NA; D: TRBD1; J: TRBJ1-2; V: TRBV28; CDR3: CASSLASGGNYDYGYTF; DNA: TGTGCCAGCAGTTTGGCATCAGGGGGGAATTACGACTATGGCTACACCTTC
size: NA; D: NA; J: TRBJ2-6; V: TRBV11-3; CDR3: CASSPAPGANVLTF; DNA: TGTGCCAGCAGCCCCGCGCCTGGGGCCAACGTCCTGACTTTC
size: NA; D: NA; J: TRBJ1-6; V: TRBV2; CDR3: CASSRGSNSPLHF; DNA: TGTGCCAGCAGCAGGGGCTCTAATTCACCCCTCCACTTT
size: NA; D: TRBD1; J: TRBJ2-2; V: TRBV5-5; CDR3: CASSITGTGGNGELFF; DNA: TGTGCCAGCAGCATCACCGGGACAGGGGGCAACGGGGAGCTGTTTTTT
size: NA; D: NA; J: TRBJ2-1; V: TRBV6-5; CDR3: CASSPPGMDEQFF; DNA: TGTGCCAGCAGTCCCCCGGGCATGGATGAGCAGTTCTTC
size: NA; D: NA; J: TRBJ2-7; V: TRBV7-8; CDR3: CASSGRGRSYEQYF; DNA: TGTGCCAGCTCAGGGCGGGGGCGGTCCTACGAGCAGTACTTC
size: NA; D: TRBD1; J: TRBJ2-3; V: TRBV29-1; CDR3: CSGKPGQGAGTDTQYF; DNA: TGCAGCGGTAAACCGGGACAGGGGGCCGGCACAGATACGCAGTATTTT
size: NA; D: TRBD2; J: TRBJ2-5; V: TRBV29-1; CDR3: CSVARGGAQETQYF; DNA: TGCAGCGTTGCTCGCGGGGGGGCTCAAGAGACCCAGTACTTC
size: NA; D: NA; J: TRBJ2-1; V: TRBV9; CDR3: CASSVGGNSYNEQFF; DNA: TGTGCCAGCAGCGTAGGCGGCAACTCCTACAATGAGCAGTTCTTC
size: NA; D: NA; J: TRBJ2-5; V: TRBV5-1; CDR3: CASAGETQYF; DNA: TGCGCCAGCGCCGGGGAGACCCAGTACTTC
size: once; D: NA; J: TRBJ2-6; V: TRBV7-8; CDR3: CASSLGAAPGANVLTF; DNA: TGTGCCAGCAGCTTAGGGGCAGCCCCTGGGGCCAACGTCCTGACTTTC
size: NA; D: NA; J: TRBJ2-1; V: TRBV7-2; CDR3: CASSPDLSEQFF; DNA: TGTGCCAGCAGCCCCGACCTATCTGAGCAGTTCTTC